This T cell receptor (beta chain) was sequenced for a study of T cells in Graves' hyperthyroidism and ophthalmopathy. This clonotype was recorded many times. Its target is unknown. Study results and caveats: The model anticipated ophthalmopathy a median about 6.5 months pre-onset.

The study included ophthalmopathy patients with Clinical Activity Score at least 3, NOSPECS grade at least 4 and duration under 3 months. Lactation, pregnancy, other autoimmune disease or uncontrolled infection led to exclusion of patients. Researchers took RNA transcripts and amplified the TCR beta CDR3 regions from them. The HTBI set primed first-round TCR CDR3 RT-PCR. TCRdb re-called the multiplex PCR reads with MiXCR, one entry per CDR3 protein. The sample shows hundreds of thousands of distinct CDR3 sequences, roughly 14% of them seen only once. Sample: blood. The clonotype comes from a woman aged 45-65 years with Graves' ophthalmopathy.

CDR3 sequence reads: CASSQKGQIMDYEQYF. CDR3 coding DNA: TGTGCCAGCAGTCAGAAGGGACAGATCATGGATTACGAGCAGTACTTC. The V call is TRBV6-1, the J call TRBJ2-7; 7 positions match TRBD1. The CDR3 is 16 amino acids. Looked up from germline, CDR1 is MNHNS and CDR2 is SASEGT. Unmatched junction bases numbered 14, after V lost 5 bases and J lost 4 bases.